Below, one T cell receptor beta chain is given with its context. Its antigen is currently not known. No base quality information exists; no much larger clone differs at one position. PBMCs were isolated by Ficoll-Paque density gradient centrifugation. The sequencer was an Illumina NovaSeq 6000. Using 5'RACE with constant-segment primers, TCRalpha and TCRbeta cDNA libraries were constructed, with sample barcodes and unique molecular identifiers added in the process. RNA was extracted from every sample with Trizol reagent. The libraries were amplified in two PCR steps, and the second step added a second sample barcode and Illumina TruSeq adapters. The libraries were sequenced on an Illumina NovaSeq using 2 x 150 bp paired-end reads. The source study handled its data this way. Demultiplexing of reads and collapsing into UMI-guided consensus sequences were performed with migec v1.2.7. Using mixcr v2.1.11, UMI consensuses were aligned to TRA and TRB V and J templates and then assembled into clonotypes. A clonotype was counted as expanded or contracted only if both edgeR and NoisET called the change significant, with noise models trained on biological replicates. edgeR calls used a false discovery rate-adjusted p below 0.01 and a log2 fold-change threshold of 1. As an exploratory analysis of dynamics, max-normalized trajectories of the 1000 most abundant clonotypes were examined by PCA with hierarchical clustering. Each responding clone was given a CD4 or CD8 phenotype based on the CD4+ and CD8+ repertoires, which had been sequenced separately. In TCRdb, the public reads were trimmed at Q25 with fastp and aligned with MiXCR, with productive beta chains retained. CDR3 protein duplicates are merged, each entry listing the most common genes and DNA. The V and J calls shown here were made by TCRdb, not taken from the authors' results. The sample yields around 250,000 distinct CDR3 sequences; approximately 16% were counted once. The leading ten clones occupy more than 20% of the sample.

This record belongs to a study of T-cell memory formation after mild COVID-19 (dated by TCRdb to the early 2020s). Regarding the research as a whole: TCR sequence clusters from the two donors were found to be largely donor specific. The cohort comprised two young, previously healthy adult volunteers, one female and one male. In two donors, T-cell clones that expanded and contracted after mild COVID-19 were followed by sequencing TCRalpha and TCRbeta repertoires longitudinally.

The CDR3 covers 14 residues, taking in both the cysteine and the phenylalanine. CDR3 DNA only is kept here, 42 bases in frame from base 1. Deletion took 0 bases off V and 0 bases off J, with a span of 3 bases between the germline ends. Reading the germline V gene (reference sequence) gives CDR1 GTSNPN and CDR2 SVGIG. The study at large found these results: The study covered only two mild cases, and larger cohorts including severe cases with pre-infection samples were considered necessary. Clones that contracted from day 15 to 85 showed balanced CD4/CD8 phenotypes, whereas a second wave of clones that expanded from day 15 to 37 leaned towards CD4+. SARS-CoV-2 specificity of the second-wave clones peaking on day 37 was not confirmed. Some responding clones were detected in pre-infection memory, suggesting pre-existing cross-reactive memory T cells joined the SARS-CoV-2 response. Contracting CD4+ clones were found mainly in CM and EM memory subsets, while CD8+ clones were enriched in EMRA.

The source is a young man who had mild COVID-19 (a few samples of this study predate the infection). The sample titles of this study are shuffled in the database, so cell type and time point are left out; the donor was told from shared clones. The source material was PBMCs or a T cell subset sorted from them (not recorded which). The V and J segments used are TRBV30 and TRBJ2-6; the D gene remains uncertain. Read as DNA, the sequence is TGTGCCTGGAGTGTGGGCTCTGGGGCCAACGTCCTGACTTTC. This yields the protein CAWSVGSGANVLTF.